This is a list of T cell receptor beta chains from one sample in a study of blood T cell repertoires in COVID-19. Here immunoSEQ multiplex PCR was the method, and the copy in TCRdb shows in-frame clones only, minus some. This sample carries hundreds of thousands of clones, about 90% of them seen once, and the ten largest clones take roughly 3%. The specimen sequenced was peripheral blood. These TCRs come from a man between 18 and 29 years old with active or convalescent COVID-19. Each CDR3 is given with its conserved first and last residue. Each record gives: V gene, D gene, clone size, J gene, CDR3 DNA, CDR3 protein. D genes are given only for firm matches. Part of the rows lack a size; the others show once, few, many or a class for expanded clones.

v_call: TRBV9; d_call: TRBD2; clone_size: few; j_call: TRBJ2-2; cdr3_nt: TGTGCCAGCAGCGGACTAGCGGGAGGGCCCGTGGAGCTGTTTTTT; cdr3_aa: CASSGLAGGPVELFF
v_call: TRBV7-2; d_call: -; clone_size: once; j_call: TRBJ1-4; cdr3_nt: TGTGCCAGCAGCTTAGTCGGGGTGACTAATGAAAAACTGTTTTTT; cdr3_aa: CASSLVGVTNEKLFF
v_call: TRBV9; d_call: TRBD2; clone_size: -; j_call: TRBJ2-1; cdr3_nt: TGTGCCAGCGGCCGGGGGGACCTATACAATGAGCAGTTCTTC; cdr3_aa: CASGRGDLYNEQFF
v_call: TRBV7-3; d_call: -; clone_size: -; j_call: TRBJ1-1; cdr3_nt: TGTGCCAGCAGCTTAGGTGTGGGGCTAAACACTGAAGCTTTCTTT; cdr3_aa: CASSLGVGLNTEAFF
v_call: TRBV6-5; d_call: TRBD1; clone_size: -; j_call: TRBJ1-6; cdr3_nt: TGTGCCAGCAGTTCAGGACAGGGCGAATCACCCCTCCACTTT; cdr3_aa: CASSSGQGESPLHF
v_call: TRBV5-1; d_call: TRBD2; clone_size: -; j_call: TRBJ2-7; cdr3_nt: TGCGCCAGCAGCTTCGGGACGGGGGGCGAGCAGTACTTC; cdr3_aa: CASSFGTGGEQYF
v_call: TRBV3-1/TRBV3-2; d_call: TRBD1; clone_size: -; j_call: TRBJ2-2; cdr3_nt: TGTGCCAGCAGTCGGACAGGGGAGGGGGAGCTGTTTTTT; cdr3_aa: CASSRTGEGELFF
v_call: TRBV27; d_call: -; clone_size: -; j_call: TRBJ1-6; cdr3_nt: TGTGCCAGCAGTTCTCCGGGATACAATTCACCCCTCCACTTT; cdr3_aa: CASSSPGYNSPLHF
v_call: TRBV7-2; d_call: -; clone_size: -; j_call: TRBJ1-2; cdr3_nt: TGTGCCAGCAGCTTAGATTTACAGGTCTATGGCTACACCTTC; cdr3_aa: CASSLDLQVYGYTF
v_call: TRBV29-1; d_call: -; clone_size: -; j_call: TRBJ1-3; cdr3_nt: TGCAGCGTCGCCCAGGCAGCTGGAAACACCATATATTTT; cdr3_aa: CSVAQAAGNTIYF
v_call: TRBV5-1; d_call: TRBD2; clone_size: -; j_call: TRBJ2-5; cdr3_nt: TGCGCCAGCAGCTTGACTAGCGGACTAAGAGAGACCCAGTACTTC; cdr3_aa: CASSLTSGLRETQYF
v_call: TRBV29-1; d_call: TRBD2; clone_size: -; j_call: TRBJ2-7; cdr3_nt: TGCAGCGTTTTAGCGGGAGGGTACGAGCAGTACTTC; cdr3_aa: CSVLAGGYEQYF
v_call: TRBV6-5; d_call: TRBD1; clone_size: -; j_call: TRBJ1-3; cdr3_nt: TGTGCCAGCAAGACAGGGAGCTCTGGAAACACCATATATTTT; cdr3_aa: CASKTGSSGNTIYF
v_call: TRBV7-2; d_call: -; clone_size: -; j_call: TRBJ2-4; cdr3_nt: TGTGCCAGCAGCGCAAGACTGGAGGTCAAAAACATTCAGTACTTC; cdr3_aa: CASSARLEVKNIQYF
v_call: TRBV27; d_call: -; clone_size: -; j_call: TRBJ1-4; cdr3_nt: TGTGCCAGCAGTCTCGAGTGGCAGGCAACTAATGAAAAACTGTTTTTT; cdr3_aa: CASSLEWQATNEKLFF
v_call: TRBV12-3/TRBV12-4; d_call: TRBD1; clone_size: few; j_call: TRBJ2-7; cdr3_nt: TGTGCCAGCAGCCCGACAGGGATTTACGAGCAGTACTTC; cdr3_aa: CASSPTGIYEQYF
v_call: TRBV30; d_call: -; clone_size: -; j_call: TRBJ1-2; cdr3_nt: TGTGCCTGGAGTGTAGGGGACAAGTTCTATGGCTACACCTTC; cdr3_aa: CAWSVGDKFYGYTF
v_call: TRBV5-1; d_call: TRBD2; clone_size: -; j_call: TRBJ2-5; cdr3_nt: TGCGCCAGCATCCCTATACCAGCGGGGGGCCAAGAGACCCAGTACTTC; cdr3_aa: CASIPIPAGGQETQYF
v_call: TRBV30; d_call: -; clone_size: -; j_call: TRBJ1-1; cdr3_nt: TGTGCCTGGGAGGATAGACAGACTGGGAACACTGAAGCTTTCTTT; cdr3_aa: CAWEDRQTGNTEAFF
v_call: TRBV18; d_call: TRBD1; clone_size: -; j_call: TRBJ1-5; cdr3_nt: TGTGCCAGCTCACGGGACAGCTCTTATCAGCCCCAGCATTTT; cdr3_aa: CASSRDSSYQPQHF
v_call: TRBV27; d_call: -; clone_size: -; j_call: TRBJ1-4; cdr3_nt: TGTGCCACCTCAAGGCGGGCTGCAACTAATGAAAAACTGTTTTTT; cdr3_aa: CATSRRAATNEKLFF
v_call: TRBV27; d_call: TRBD1; clone_size: -; j_call: TRBJ2-2; cdr3_nt: TGTGCCAGCAGTTCGGGGACAGGGCGTGGCACCGGGGAGCTGTTTTTT; cdr3_aa: CASSSGTGRGTGELFF
v_call: TRBV23-1; d_call: TRBD2; clone_size: -; j_call: TRBJ2-2; cdr3_nt: TGCGCCAGCAGTCAACCTAGCGGGAGCTACTCTCTTGGGACCGGGGAGCTGTTTTTT; cdr3_aa: CASSQPSGSYSLGTGELFF
v_call: TRBV7-2; d_call: TRBD1; clone_size: -; j_call: TRBJ1-2; cdr3_nt: TGTGCCAGCAGAAGTACCGGGACAGAAATCTATGGCTACACCTTC; cdr3_aa: CASRSTGTEIYGYTF
v_call: TRBV19; d_call: TRBD1; clone_size: -; j_call: TRBJ2-7; cdr3_nt: TGTGCCAGTAGCCCGGGACAGGGTCCCTACGAGCAGTACTTC; cdr3_aa: CASSPGQGPYEQYF
v_call: TRBV6-2/TRBV6-3; d_call: -; clone_size: -; j_call: TRBJ2-3; cdr3_nt: TGTGCCAGCAGTTACTCCCGCGTGAGCACAGATACGCAGTATTTT; cdr3_aa: CASSYSRVSTDTQYF
v_call: TRBV13; d_call: -; clone_size: -; j_call: TRBJ1-1; cdr3_nt: TGTGCCAGCAGCCTCCGCGGGGGGCAAAACACTGAAGCTTTCTTT; cdr3_aa: CASSLRGGQNTEAFF
v_call: TRBV7-2; d_call: TRBD2; clone_size: -; j_call: TRBJ2-1; cdr3_nt: TGTGCCAGCAGGGAGGGACTAGCGTACAATGAGCAGTTCTTC; cdr3_aa: CASREGLAYNEQFF
v_call: TRBV10-3; d_call: TRBD2; clone_size: -; j_call: TRBJ2-3; cdr3_nt: TGTGCCATACGAACCAGCGGGGTCACAGATACGCAGTATTTT; cdr3_aa: CAIRTSGVTDTQYF
v_call: TRBV3-1/TRBV3-2; d_call: TRBD2; clone_size: -; j_call: TRBJ2-7; cdr3_nt: TGTGCCAGCAGCCAAGCCGGGACTAGCGGGAGCGGTGAGCAGTACTTC; cdr3_aa: CASSQAGTSGSGEQYF
v_call: TRBV5-8; d_call: -; clone_size: -; j_call: TRBJ2-3; cdr3_nt: TGTGCCAGCAGCGTCCAGGGTAAAACGCAGTATTTT; cdr3_aa: CASSVQGKTQYF
v_call: TRBV27; d_call: -; clone_size: -; j_call: TRBJ1-2; cdr3_nt: TGTGCCAGCAGGAAATATCTGAGGGGGGGCACCGACTATGGCTACACCTTC; cdr3_aa: CASRKYLRGGTDYGYTF
v_call: TRBV5-1; d_call: -; clone_size: -; j_call: TRBJ1-1; cdr3_nt: TGCGCCAGCAGTCCTTGGGGTCGGGGCACTGAAGCTTTCTTT; cdr3_aa: CASSPWGRGTEAFF
v_call: TRBV4-1; d_call: -; clone_size: -; j_call: TRBJ2-7; cdr3_nt: TGCGCCAGCAGCCAAGATAGGGGGAGGGGAGTCTACGAGCAGTACTTC; cdr3_aa: CASSQDRGRGVYEQYF
v_call: TRBV7-9; d_call: TRBD1; clone_size: -; j_call: TRBJ1-4; cdr3_nt: TGTGCCAGCAGCCACTCCACAGGGGGCTTCCGTGAAAAACTGTTTTTT; cdr3_aa: CASSHSTGGFREKLFF
v_call: TRBV7-9; d_call: TRBD2; clone_size: -; j_call: TRBJ2-3; cdr3_nt: TGTGCCAGCAGCTTAGGGGGCGGGAGAAGCGATACGCAGTATTTT; cdr3_aa: CASSLGGGRSDTQYF